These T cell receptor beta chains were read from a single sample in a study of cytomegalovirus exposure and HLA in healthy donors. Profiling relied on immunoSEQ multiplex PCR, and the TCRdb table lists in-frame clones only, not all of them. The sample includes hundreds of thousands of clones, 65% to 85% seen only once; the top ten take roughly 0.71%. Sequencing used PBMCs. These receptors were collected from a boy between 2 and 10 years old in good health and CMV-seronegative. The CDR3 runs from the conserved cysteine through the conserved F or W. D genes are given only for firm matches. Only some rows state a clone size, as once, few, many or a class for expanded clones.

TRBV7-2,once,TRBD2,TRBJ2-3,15,TGTGCCAGCAGCCCGCGACTAGCGGGAGGACAAACGCAGTATTTT,CASSPRLAGGQTQYF
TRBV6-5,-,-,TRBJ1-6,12,TGTGCCAGCACCCTCGGGGGTACAGTCCTCCACTTT,CASTLGGTVLHF
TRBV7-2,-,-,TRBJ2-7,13,TGTGCCAGCAGCTTATTACAGGCCTACGAGCAGTACTTC,CASSLLQAYEQYF
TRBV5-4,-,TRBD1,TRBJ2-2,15,TGTGCCAGCAGCTTGGGGGGACAGGGGACCGGGGAGCTGTTTTTT,CASSLGGQGTGELFF
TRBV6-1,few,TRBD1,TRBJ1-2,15,TGTGCCAGCAGTGAACCTCGGACAGGGGGGTATGGCTACACCTTC,CASSEPRTGGYGYTF
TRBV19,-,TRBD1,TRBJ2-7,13,TGTGCCAGTAGTCCAGGGACAGTATACGAGCAGTACTTC,CASSPGTVYEQYF
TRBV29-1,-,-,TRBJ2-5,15,TGCAGCGTTGGGAGGACAGAAACGTACCAAGAGACCCAGTACTTC,CSVGRTETYQETQYF
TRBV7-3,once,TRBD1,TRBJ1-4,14,TGTGCCAGCAGCGGGACAGGCGGGGGTGAAAAACTGTTTTTT,CASSGTGGGEKLFF
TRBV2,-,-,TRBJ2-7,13,TGTGCCAGCAGTGAGGGGGCCTACTACGAGCAGTACTTC,CASSEGAYYEQYF
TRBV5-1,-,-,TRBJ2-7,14,TGCGCCAGCAGCTTGGAAGGCGGCCTCTACGAGCAGTACTTC,CASSLEGGLYEQYF
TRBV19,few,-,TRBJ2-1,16,TGTGCCAGTAGTATAGATTCTGGCGTCAGGGGCCATGAGCAGTTCTTC,CASSIDSGVRGHEQFF
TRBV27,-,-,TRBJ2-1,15,TGTGCCAGCAGTTTTTCCCAGGGCTCCTACAATGAGCAGTTCTTC,CASSFSQGSYNEQFF